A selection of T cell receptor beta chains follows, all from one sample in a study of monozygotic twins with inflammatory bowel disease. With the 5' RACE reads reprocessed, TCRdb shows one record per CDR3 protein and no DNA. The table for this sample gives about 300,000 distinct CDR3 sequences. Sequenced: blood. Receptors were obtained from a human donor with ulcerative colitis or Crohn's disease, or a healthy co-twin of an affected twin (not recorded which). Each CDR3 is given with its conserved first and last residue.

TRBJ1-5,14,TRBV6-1,CASSLRPYNQPQHF
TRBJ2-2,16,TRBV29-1,CSVRLAGGLNTGELFF
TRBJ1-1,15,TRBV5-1,CASSLMTGSHTEAFF
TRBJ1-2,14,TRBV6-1,CASSEAALDYGYTF
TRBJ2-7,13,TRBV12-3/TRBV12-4,CASSLNQGYEQYF
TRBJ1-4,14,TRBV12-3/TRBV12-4,CASSFGQVGEKLFF
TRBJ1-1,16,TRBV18,CASSLSGQGVNTEAFF
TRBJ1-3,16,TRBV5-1,CASSLEQGMSGNTIYF
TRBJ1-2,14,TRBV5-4,CASSAGGAGYGYTF
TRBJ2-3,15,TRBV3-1,CASSRPLGPQDTQYF
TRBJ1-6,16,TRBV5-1,CASSRTGTSRGSPLHF
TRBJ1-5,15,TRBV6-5,CASSYWGQTNQPQHF
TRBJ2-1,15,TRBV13,CASSWGQVLPAEQFF
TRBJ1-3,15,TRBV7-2,CASSDPGSSGNTIYF
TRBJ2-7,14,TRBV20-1,CSAPVGTGVSEQYF
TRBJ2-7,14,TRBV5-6,CASSFGEPTYEQYF
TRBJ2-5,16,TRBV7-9,CASSPQGPGRQETQYF
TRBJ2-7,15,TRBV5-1,CASISEDRGDYEQYF
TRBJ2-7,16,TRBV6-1,CASTQAGNSRFYEQYF
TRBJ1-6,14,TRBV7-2,CASRPAGLGSPLHF
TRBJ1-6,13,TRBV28,CATVTGARSPLHF
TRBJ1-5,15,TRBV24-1,CATSDSAGSNQPQHF
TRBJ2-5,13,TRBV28,CAIRTSSQETQYF
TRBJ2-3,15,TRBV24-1,CATSDDRGRTDTQYF
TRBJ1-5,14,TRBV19,CASGQGQINQPQHF
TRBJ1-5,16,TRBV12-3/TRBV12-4,CASSPSGGRGNQPQHF
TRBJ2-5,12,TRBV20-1,CTPGRRGGSQYF
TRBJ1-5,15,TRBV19,CASSAGSTGRQPQHF
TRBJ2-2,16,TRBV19,CASKRSPGRNTGELFF
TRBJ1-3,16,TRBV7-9,CASSFAGRDSGNTIYF
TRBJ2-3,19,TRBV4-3,CASSQPKLDRTGSTDTQYF
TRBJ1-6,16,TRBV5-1,CASSLESTGKNSPLHF
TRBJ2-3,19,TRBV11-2,CASSLGLGLAGGPGDTQYF
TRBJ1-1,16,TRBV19,CASTPSGGGLNTEAFF
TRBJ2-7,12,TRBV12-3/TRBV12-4,CASSLILYEQYF
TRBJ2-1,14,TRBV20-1,CSASSLAGLNEQFF
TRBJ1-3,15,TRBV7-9,CASSGTGGLGNTIYF
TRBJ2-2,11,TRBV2,CASSEQQEEFF
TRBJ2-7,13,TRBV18,CASSPPRQEPQYF
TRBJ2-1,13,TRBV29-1,CSVDAGATNEQFF
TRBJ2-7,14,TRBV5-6,CASSMGQGGYEQYF
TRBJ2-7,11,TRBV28,CASKGSYEQYF
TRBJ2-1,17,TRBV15,CATSREAGLSSYNEQFF
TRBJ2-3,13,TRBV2,CASSDVSADTQYF
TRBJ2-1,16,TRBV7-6,CASSPGQGGRREEQFF
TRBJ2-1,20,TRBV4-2,CASSQDGLAGGLSSYNEQFF
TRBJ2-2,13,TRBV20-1,CSKQDSNTGELFF
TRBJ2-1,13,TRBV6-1,CASSARTGYEQFF
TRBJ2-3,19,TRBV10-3,CAISLELMSGDSSADTQYF
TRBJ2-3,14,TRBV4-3,CASSQDTIAGAQYF
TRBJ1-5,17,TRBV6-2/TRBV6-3,CASTPRGAAGGNQPQHF
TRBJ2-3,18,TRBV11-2,CASSTQLAGGPGLDTQYF
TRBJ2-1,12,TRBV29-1,CSETTSGNEQFF
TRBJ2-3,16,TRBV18,CASSLARTSGTDTQYF
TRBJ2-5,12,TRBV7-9,CASRPTTAAQYF
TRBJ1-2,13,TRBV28,CASSSATRYGYTF
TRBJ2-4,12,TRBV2,CASRQQRNIQYF